These 4 T cell receptor beta chains were all obtained from the same sample, sequenced in a study of blood T cells in healthy people across ages. Alongside a J-beta primer mix, a sample-barcoded 5' primer served in a second PCR lasting 7 to 11 cycles. TCRdb fed the 5' RACE reads into MiXCR, producing one record per CDR3 protein. In the table there are 700,000 to 850,000 distinct CDR3 sequences, roughly 40% of which are singletons. Sequencing used blood. These TCRs come from a man between 18 and 35 years old in good health.

This clonotype was found a few times. The chain links TRBV7-9 to TRBJ1-6; D unresolved. The V gene lost 5 bases and the J gene lost 10 bases, with 6 bases spanning the gap. The germline V gene has CDR1 SEHNR and CDR2 FQNEAQ (reference sequence). The CDR3 length is 11 residues. The CDR3 reads CASSTTSPLHF. The CDR3 nucleotides are TGTGCCAGCAGCACAACATCACCCCTCCACTTT.

This clonotype was recorded at least ten times. This chain connects TRBV7-2 to TRBJ2-5; the D is unclear. The CDR3 runs 14 residues. The germline CDR1 and CDR2 sequences are SGHTA and FQGNSA. Between the trimmed V and J ends, which lost 5 bases and 9 bases, there was a span of 19 bases. CDR3 protein: CASSRLVIGEPQYF. CDR3 DNA: TGTGCCAGCAGCCGTCTAGTGATTGGGGAACCCCAGTACTTC.

The chain recombines TRBV30 with TRBJ2-7; D call uncertain. This CDR3 comprises 11 residues. Germline CDR1 is GTSNPN and CDR2 is SVGIG (reference sequence). V was trimmed by 3 bases and J by 4 bases, leaving 7 bases between them. The CDR3 reads CAWRRAYEQYF. The CDR3 DNA sequence: TGTGCCTGGAGACGAGCGTACGAGCAGTACTTC.

This clonotype was seen only a few times. In nucleotides, the CDR3 is TGTGCCAGCAGCTTAGCTGGGCAGGGGCAGCCCCAGCATTTT. Translated, it gives CASSLAGQGQPQHF. The V and J genes are TRBV7-2 and TRBJ1-5; perhaps TRBD1 as D (6 bases). Germline V gene sequence: CDR1 SGHTA, CDR2 FQGNSA. The V end was cut by 0 bases, the J end by 7 bases, with 10 bases between. This CDR3 has 14 amino acids.